One sample yielded the 18 T cell receptor beta chains listed below, sequenced in a study of T cell responses to AZD1222 COVID-19 vaccine (dated by TCRdb to about 2021). Interpreted using the paper, the time point label stands for: baseline before first vaccination. The library was prepared using the immunoSEQ multiplex PCR assay. TCRdb stores this immuneACCESS table with in-frame sequences only. Part of the clones is absent; in the studies checked, under half of the shortfall reflects unresolved V genes, and no reason is known for the rest. The sample has about 90,000 clones on record, roughly 88% of them singletons. The top ten constitute roughly 16% of the sample. The sample in question was peripheral blood, obtained on day 0 of AZD1222 vaccination. These receptors all come from an adult in good health.

By sample share, this clone is medium-sized. This chain links TRBV6-5 with TRBJ1-4; 8 bases fit TRBD1. Germline V lookup: CDR1 MNHEY, CDR2 SVGAGI. The V and J ends lost 7 bases and 4 bases, in that order; junction bases with no gene match: 5. CDR3 length: 14 residues. CDR3 sequence (DNA): TGTGCCAGCAAACAGGGGGATGGTAATGAAAAACTGTTTTTT. Translating gives CASKQGDGNEKLFF.

The V and J genes are TRBV5-1 and TRBJ2-4, with D hard to call. The V end lost 0 bases, the J end lost 3 bases, and 7 bases lay between the germline ends. The CDR3 is made up of 14 amino acids. The V gene's germline CDR1 is SGHRS and CDR2 YFSETQ. The CDR3 is CASSLGLDKNIQYF. CDR3 sequence (DNA): TGCGCCAGCAGCTTGGGGCTAGACAAAAACATTCAGTACTTC.

In this sample, this clone turned up a few times. V usage is TRBV6-1 and J usage is TRBJ2-5, with 8 positions matching TRBD1. CDR3 size: 15 residues. V lost 2 bases to trimming and J lost 4 bases; unmatched junction nucleotides: 6. CDR1 MNHNS and CDR2 SASEGT come from the germline V gene. The CDR3, as DNA: TGTGCCAGCAGTGAATACGGACAGGGCGGAGAGACCCAGTACTTC. Translated, it gives CASSEYGQGGETQYF.

The chain links TRBV7-9 to TRBJ1-4, with a weak D call TRBD1 (6 bases). CDR3 size: 18 residues. The ends were cut back, 4 bases at V and 4 bases at J, with 22 bases in the middle. Germline-derived CDR1 and CDR2 are SEHNR and FQNEAQ (reference sequence). CDR3 in amino acids: CASSSNPGGRKYNEKLFF. CDR3 bases: TGTGCCAGCAGCTCCAATCCTGGGGGGCGCAAATATAATGAAAAACTGTTTTTT.

This chain uses TRBV11-2 with TRBJ2-1; 10 bases map to TRBD2. Germline lookup yields CDR1 SGHAT and CDR2 FQNNGV. This CDR3 region has 15 residues. The J segment lost 4 bases and the V segment lost 5 bases, leaving 5 bases of the junction unmatched. The chain's CDR3 is CASSIAGGLYNEQFF. The CDR3 DNA reads TGTGCCAGCAGCATAGCGGGAGGCTTATACAATGAGCAGTTCTTC.

This rearrangement joins TRBV5-1 to TRBJ2-3; maybe TRBD2 (6 bases). The CDR3 has 15 amino acids. V shed 6 bases and J shed 1 base, with 15 bases lying between them. In germline, CDR1 is SGHRS, CDR2 YFSETQ. The CDR3 region is CASKPGGIGTDTQYF. CDR3 nucleotide sequence: TGCGCCAGCAAGCCTGGGGGGATCGGCACAGATACGCAGTATTTT.

This chain joins TRBV28 and TRBJ1-1, with 10 bases that match TRBD1. Trimming cost V 2 bases and J 1 base; bases outside gene matches: 1. The length of the CDR3 is 15 residues. Looked up from germline, CDR1 is MDHEN and CDR2 is SYDVKM. The CDR3 sequence: CASSLGDRGNTEAFF. In DNA, the CDR3 is TGTGCCAGCAGTTTAGGGGACAGGGGGAACACTGAAGCTTTCTTT.

V and J are TRBV5-8 and TRBJ2-6, with no clear D. Germline CDR1 reads SGHTS; CDR2 reads YDEGEE. The length of the CDR3 is 13 residues. V was shortened by 1 base and J by 5 bases, with 4 bases between the two germline ends. This CDR3 reads CASSLSRANVLTF. The CDR3, as DNA: TGTGCCAGCAGCTTGTCCCGGGCCAACGTCCTGACTTTC.

The genes are TRBV6-5 and TRBJ1-2, with 8 bases that match TRBD1. The junction had 6 bases not matched to a gene; V was cut back by 2 bases and J by 1 base. Germline-derived CDR1 and CDR2 are MNHEY and SVGAGI. The CDR3 runs 16 residues. The CDR3 bases are TGTGCCAGCAGTTACGTTCTACAGGGGGATAACTATGGCTACACCTTC. The encoded protein is CASSYVLQGDNYGYTF.

J is TRBJ1-2 and V is TRBV7-9; D not certain. CDR1 and CDR2 from the germline V gene are SEHNR and FQNEAQ (reference sequence). The CDR3 runs to 17 residues. The ends were cut back, 5 bases at V and 4 bases at J, with 23 bases in the middle. CDR3 nucleotide sequence: TGTGCCAGCAGCCCGAATCCTCTGACGTACCTGACCTATGGCTACACCTTC. Translation: CASSPNPLTYLTYGYTF.

The chain links TRBV3-1 (or the pseudogene TRBV3-2) to TRBJ1-6; D is undetermined. The CDR3 covers 14 residues. Germline-derived CDR1 and CDR2 are LGHDT and YNNKEL (reference sequence). Trimming removed 4 bases at V and 7 bases at J, with 11 bases between. The CDR3 bases are TGTGCCAGCAGCCGCGGCAGTGGGAATTCACCCCTCCACTTT. It is translated as CASSRGSGNSPLHF.

The chain joins TRBV3-1 (or the pseudogene TRBV3-2) to TRBJ2-5, with D possibly matching TRBD2 (5 bases). Germline CDR1 is LGHDT and CDR2 is YNNKEL (reference sequence). V was pared by 1 base and J by 5 bases, with 11 bases between. The CDR3 runs to 14 residues. CDR3 sequence (DNA): TGTGCCAGCAGCCAAGTCATAGGAGGTGAGACCCAGTACTTC. This codes for CASSQVIGGETQYF.

The V and J genes are TRBV2 and TRBJ1-1; D perhaps matches TRBD1 (5 bases). V was trimmed by 6 bases and J by 3 bases, leaving 17 bases between them. Germline assignment: CDR1 SNHLY and CDR2 FYNNEI. The CDR3 has 15 amino acids. CDR3 region: CASSPPGLMDTEAFF. CDR3 coding DNA: TGTGCCAGCAGCCCTCCAGGGTTAATGGACACTGAAGCTTTCTTT.

The V gene is TRBV29-1, the J gene TRBJ1-5, with 7 bases matching TRBD1. V dropped 6 bases and J dropped 8; count of bases not matched to a gene: 10. Looked up from germline, CDR1 is SQVTM and CDR2 is ANQGSEA. The CDR3 totals 13 residues. The CDR3 coding sequence is TGCAGCGTGCGACAGGGACCGGATGAGCCCCAGCATTTT. Its protein product is CSVRQGPDEPQHF.

This chain links TRBV6-5 with TRBJ2-1, with D perhaps being TRBD1 or TRBD2 (5 bases each). Germline values: CDR1 MNHEY, CDR2 SVGAGI. The V gene lost 10 bases and the J gene lost 12 bases, with 16 bases spanning the gap. There are 11 residues in the CDR3. CDR3 sequence: CATQGEGRQFF. DNA for the CDR3: TGTGCCACCCAGGGAGAGGGAAGGCAGTTCTTC.

The chain's CDR3 is CATSRDRRQGSYEQYF. The CDR3 DNA follows: TGTGCCACCAGCAGAGATCGAAGACAGGGGTCCTACGAGCAGTACTTC. This chain joins TRBV15 and TRBJ2-7; 8 nucleotides match TRBD1. Looked up from germline, CDR1 is LNHNV and CDR2 is YYDKDF (reference sequence). The CDR3 is made up of 16 amino acids. V lost 0 bases to trimming and J lost 1 base; unmatched junction nucleotides: 5.

This chain links TRBV5-5 with TRBJ1-1; D ambiguous. Germline V gene data show CDR1 as SGHKS and CDR2 as YYEKEE (reference sequence). The CDR3 spans 15 residues. Trimming took off 1 base at V and 0 bases at J, with 10 bases between the two ends. The CDR3 is CASSLYANLNTEAFF. The CDR3, as DNA: TGTGCCAGCAGCTTGTACGCTAATCTGAACACTGAAGCTTTCTTT.

The chain couples TRBV7-3 to TRBJ2-3, with D maybe TRBD1 (6 bases). With 5 bases removed from V and 1 base from J, the gap between germline ends came to 16 bases. Germline lookup yields CDR1 SGHTA and CDR2 FQGTGA. The CDR3 runs to 16 residues. CDR3 region: CASSAKTGSRTDTQYF. The DNA of the CDR3 is TGTGCCAGCAGCGCGAAGACAGGTTCCCGCACAGATACGCAGTATTTT.